This TCR beta chain was captured by sequencing in a study of T cell repertoires in cytomegalovirus infection. V shed 5 bases, J shed 8 bases, and the junction held 5 bases outside the gene matches. Germline CDR1 reads MNHEY; CDR2 reads SVGEGT. The CDR3 runs to 13 residues. TCRdb ran MiXCR on the reads and lists one entry per CDR3 protein. This table has roughly 230,000 distinct CDR3 sequences, about 12% appearing once. The chain couples TRBV6-2 or TRBV6-3 to TRBJ2-1, with 8 bases identical to TRBD2. This TCR was recovered from a human donor in good health (CMV status not recorded). Some clones in this sample may be carry-over from other donors' samples. Sequencing was done on a sample of PBMCs. The CDR3 reads CASSPGTRYEQFF. DNA for the CDR3: TGTGCCAGCAGTCCTGGGACTAGGTATGAGCAGTTCTTC.